One sample yielded the 13 T cell receptor beta chains listed below, sequenced in a study of T cell responses to AZD1222 COVID-19 vaccine (dated by TCRdb to 2020 to 2022). The library was made by the immunoSEQ multiplex PCR assay. TCRdb re-hosts the immuneACCESS table, in-frame sequences only. Its copies lack some clones; in the studies checked, an unresolved V gene accounts for under half of them, and the cause for the rest is not known. The sample profile shows roughly 120,000 clones; under 95% of them were found once. Clones ranked in the top ten supply 4.5% to 6% of the sample. This sample's time point label indicates: about 28 days (+/-7) after the second vaccine dose. The sequenced sample was peripheral blood, obtained 28 days after the second AZD1222 dose. These receptors were collected from an adult who received the AZD1222 COVID-19 vaccine.

V and J are TRBV18 and TRBJ2-1; 10 bases line up with TRBD2. Germline CDR1 reads KGHSH; CDR2 reads LQKENI. The CDR3 loop spans 16 amino acids. Germline trimming cut 2 bases from V and 6 bases from J; bases unmatched to any gene: 7. The CDR3: CASSPSLAGGINEQFF. The CDR3, as DNA: TGTGCCAGCTCACCATCCTTAGCGGGGGGCATCAATGAGCAGTTCTTC.

DNA of the CDR3: TGTGCCAGCAGCCCCACCGGGCGGACTAACTATGGCTACACCTTC. This sequence encodes CASSPTGRTNYGYTF. V and J are TRBV5-6 and TRBJ1-2; D unresolved. The CDR3 sequence is 15 residues long. Germline V gene lookup returns CDR1 SGHDT and CDR2 YYEEEE. Trimming shortened V by 4 bases and J by 0 bases, and 13 bases separated the two germline ends. Full variable domain (rest looked up from reference TRBV5-6 and TRBJ1-2): DAGVTQSPTHLIKTRGQQVTLRCSPKSGHDTVSWYQQALGQGPQFIFQYYEEEERQRGNFPDRFSGHQFPNYSSELNVNALLLGDSALYLCASSPTGRTNYGYTFGSGTRLTVV.

This clone occurred once. The chain uses TRBV10-2 and TRBJ1-2, with D uncertain. V was cut by 0 bases and J by 8 bases, with 13 bases left in between. From germline, CDR1 is WSHSY and CDR2 SAAADI. The CDR3 sequence is 14 residues long. The CDR3 coding sequence is TGCGCCAGCAGTGAGTCAAGCGACTATAGCGGCTACACCTTC. Protein product: CASSESSDYSGYTF.

This chain connects TRBV29-1 to TRBJ2-1; 7 positions match TRBD2. The CDR3 runs 15 residues. Germline-derived CDR1 and CDR2 are SQVTM and ANQGSEA. V gave up 6 bases and J gave up 0 bases; unmatched junction bases: 8. The DNA of the CDR3 is TGCAGCGTCCCCAAAGCGGGAAGCTCCTACAATGAGCAGTTCTTC. Translated: CSVPKAGSSYNEQFF.

This clone occurred once. J is TRBJ1-1 and V is TRBV5-1; 7 nucleotides match TRBD1. V was clipped by 3 bases and J by 0 bases; unmatched bases: 8. The germline V gene has CDR1 SGHRS and CDR2 YFSETQ. This CDR3 is built from 16 residues. DNA of the CDR3: TGCGCCAGCAGCTCAACGGAGACAGGGTTGAACACTGAAGCTTTCTTT. As protein: CASSSTETGLNTEAFF. The full variable domain, completed using reference TRBV5-1 and TRBJ1-1, is KAGVTQTPRYLIKTRGQQVTLSCSPISGHRSVSWYQQTPGQGLQFLFEYFSETQRNKGNFPGRFSGRQFSNSRSEMNVSTLELGDSALYLCASSSTETGLNTEAFFGQGTRLTVV.

The chain is built from TRBV16 and TRBJ2-3; 12 bases align to TRBD2. CDR1 and CDR2 from the germline V gene are KGHSY and FQNENV. Unmatched junction bases numbered 10, after V lost 4 bases and J lost 2 bases. There are 18 residues in the CDR3. DNA for the CDR3: TGTGCCAGCAGCCCTCGACTAGCGGGGGCCCTACCCACAGATACGCAGTATTTT. This sequence encodes CASSPRLAGALPTDTQYF.

The J gene is TRBJ1-2, the V gene TRBV27, with no clear D. Germline lookup yields CDR1 MNHEY and CDR2 SMNVEV (reference sequence). The CDR3 runs to 16 residues. Deletions cut 2 bases from V and 7 bases from J, with 20 bases between. CDR3 in amino acids: CASSLAVGQLHLGYTF. The CDR3 coding sequence is TGTGCCAGCAGTTTAGCAGTAGGGCAGCTACACCTTGGCTACACCTTC.

This clone has more than one count but fewer than ten. The chain links TRBV6-2 or TRBV6-3 to TRBJ1-1, with TRBD1 matching over 9 bases. Germline V gene lookup returns CDR1 MNHEY and CDR2 SVGEGT. The trim removed 2 bases at V and 4 bases at J, leaving 2 bases unmatched. The CDR3 loop spans 14 amino acids. The DNA for the CDR3 is TGTGCCAGCAGTTACCCGACAGGGGGCACTGAAGCTTTCTTT. Its translation: CASSYPTGGTEAFF.

V usage is TRBV7-3 and J usage is TRBJ2-2; 9 nucleotides match TRBD2. CDR1 and CDR2 (germline): SGHTA, FQGTGA. The CDR3 is made up of 17 amino acids. Trimming cost V 4 bases and J 1 base; bases outside gene matches: 7. The DNA for the CDR3 is TGTGCCAGCAGCTCGACCGGGACTAGCCAGAACACCGGGGAGCTGTTTTTT. Encoded protein: CASSSTGTSQNTGELFF.

This clone was recorded once. The rearrangement uses TRBV7-9 and TRBJ1-1; 10 bases are a match to TRBD1. The CDR3 runs to 14 residues. With V trimmed by 4 bases and J by 10 bases, 9 bases remained unmatched. Per the germline V gene, CDR1 is SEHNR and CDR2 is FQNEAQ (reference sequence). The CDR3: CASSSGDRGLGAFF. CDR3 DNA sequence: TGTGCCAGCAGCTCTGGGGACAGGGGCCTTGGAGCTTTCTTT.

CDR3 residues: CASSEDFGDIQYF. CDR3 in DNA: TGTGCCAGCAGTGAAGATTTCGGGGACATTCAGTACTTC. The V gene is TRBV2, the J gene TRBJ2-4, with a tentative D call TRBD2 (5 bases). CDR1 is SNHLY, CDR2 FYNNEI, per germline. The V end lost 1 base, the J end lost 8 bases, and 9 bases lay between the germline ends. The CDR3 runs 13 residues.

This chain links TRBV10-3 with TRBJ2-5; D is uncertain. Trimming stripped 4 bases from V and 4 bases from J, with 10 bases between. Germline V gene data show CDR1 as ENHRY and CDR2 as SYGVKD. The CDR3 sequence is 13 residues long. CDR3 loop: CAISAGLPETQYF. CDR3 nucleotide sequence: TGTGCCATCAGTGCCGGTCTGCCAGAGACCCAGTACTTC.

The V gene is TRBV6-1, the J gene TRBJ2-7; unclear D gene. V was shortened by 1 base and J by 3 bases, with 10 bases between the two germline ends. The CDR3 spans 14 residues. Germline V CDR1 and CDR2: MNHNS, SASEGT. CDR3 region: CASSEGGSNYEQYF. DNA for the CDR3: TGTGCCAGCAGTGAAGGCGGTTCCAACTACGAGCAGTACTTC.